This TCR beta chain was sequenced in a study of T cell responses to AZD1222 COVID-19 vaccine. This clone was seen a single time. Its specificity is unknown. Findings of the study overall: Donors, mostly white British, included more females; clonal diversity was possibly underestimated. Increases in Spike-specific TCR breadth and depth were seen after two AZD1222 doses.

Deletions cut 0 bases from V and 2 bases from J, with 17 bases between. This CDR3 contains 18 residues. Germline V gene data show CDR1 as ENHRY and CDR2 as SYGVKD. Method: immunoSEQ multiplex PCR; TCRdb's copy keeps in-frame clones and lacks some. The sample holds fewer than 180,000 clones; roughly 90% are singletons and the top ten take about 3.6%. Second-dose groups at about 4 or about 12 weeks were pooled. The sample was peripheral blood, taken 28 days after the second AZD1222 dose. V is TRBV10-3 and J is TRBJ1-5; no firm D call. The TCR was taken from an adult who received the AZD1222 COVID-19 vaccine. The CDR3 DNA follows: TGTGCCATCAGTGAGTCGGCAGTTATGGGTCTAGGCAATCAGCCCCAGCATTTT. It codes for CAISESAVMGLGNQPQHF.